Listed below are T cell receptor beta chains from one sample, sequenced in a study of graft-versus-host responses after intestinal transplantation. Antigen specificity for these receptors is unknown. This table comes from immunoSEQ multiplex PCR, and its TCRdb copy is limited to in-frame clones, with some not included. This sample has over 55,000 clones, with roughly 84% found just once. The source was unstimulated CD4+ T cells sorted from spleen or lymph node cells, collected before transplant. The receptors derive from a human donor who was the organ donor for an intestinal transplant. CDR3s include the opening cysteine and the closing phenylalanine or tryptophan. A D gene is named only where the DNA matches it firmly. Size is omitted from some rows. Given values are once, few, many or a class for expanded clones.

d_gene	abundance	v_gene	j_gene	CDR3aa	CDR3nt
NA	NA	TRBV21-1	TRBJ2-2	CASSKVCQACTGELFF	TGTGCCAGCAGCAAAGTTTGTCAAGCGTGCACCGGGGAGCTGTTTTTT
NA	NA	TRBV6-5	TRBJ1-6	CASSIQGLNNSPLHF	TGTGCCAGCAGTATTCAGGGGCTTAATAATTCACCCCTCCACTTT
TRBD2	NA	TRBV29-1	TRBJ2-1	CSASGGGPSNEQFF	TGCAGCGCCTCCGGCGGGGGTCCTAGCAATGAGCAGTTCTTC
NA	NA	TRBV7-9	TRBJ1-4	CASSPPGESLSNEKLFF	TGTGCCAGCAGCCCGCCCGGGGAGAGCCTGTCTAATGAAAAACTGTTTTTT
NA	NA	TRBV7-8	TRBJ1-1	CASSSTVGAGTEAFF	TGTGCCAGCAGCTCCACGGTGGGGGCTGGCACTGAAGCTTTCTTT
TRBD1	NA	TRBV7-2	TRBJ1-2	CASSPDRGPGGYTF	TGTGCCAGCAGCCCCGACAGGGGGCCGGGCGGCTACACCTTC
TRBD2	NA	TRBV29-1	TRBJ2-3	CSVDGLAGITDTQYF	TGCAGCGTTGATGGACTAGCGGGGATCACAGATACGCAGTATTTT
NA	NA	TRBV7-6	TRBJ2-2	CASSLAPRDIAGELFF	TGTGCCAGCAGCTTAGCCCCCAGGGACATCGCCGGGGAGCTGTTTTTT
NA	NA	TRBV29-1	TRBJ2-3	CSVRGRLRDTQYF	TGCAGCGTTCGGGGGAGGTTACGAGATACGCAGTATTTT
TRBD1	NA	TRBV6-5	TRBJ1-6	CASRPPTGNNSPLHF	TGTGCCAGCAGACCACCGACAGGGAATAATTCACCCCTCCACTTT
NA	NA	TRBV18	TRBJ2-4	CASSPGNRRGDIQYF	TGTGCCAGCTCGCCTGGGAACAGGAGGGGAGACATTCAGTACTTC
TRBD2	NA	TRBV9	TRBJ2-1	CASSARVASGSSYNEQFF	TGTGCCAGCAGCGCCCGGGTGGCTAGCGGAAGCTCCTACAATGAGCAGTTCTTC
TRBD1	NA	TRBV19	TRBJ2-3	CASSIAGTVLLTDTQYF	TGTGCCAGTAGTATCGCTGGGACAGTCCTTCTCACAGATACGCAGTATTTT
NA	NA	TRBV6-5	TRBJ1-1	CASSYSVGANTEAFF	TGTGCCAGCAGTTACTCAGTTGGGGCGAACACTGAAGCTTTCTTT
TRBD1	NA	TRBV5-1	TRBJ1-1	CASSFSPLTGAIATEAFF	TGCGCCAGCAGCTTTTCTCCCCTCACAGGGGCAATAGCGACTGAAGCTTTCTTT
NA	NA	TRBV28	TRBJ1-3	CASSTSGGRRNTIYF	TGTGCCAGCAGTACCAGCGGGGGCAGAAGAAACACCATATATTTT
NA	NA	TRBV5-4	TRBJ2-2	CASSLGAFANTGELFF	TGTGCCAGCAGCTTGGGCGCGTTCGCGAACACCGGGGAGCTGTTTTTT
TRBD1	NA	TRBV6-6	TRBJ1-2	CASSSETGQGSYGYTF	TGTGCCAGCAGCAGCGAAACTGGACAGGGAAGCTATGGCTACACCTTC
NA	NA	TRBV7-8	TRBJ1-1	CASSPGLLNTEAFF	TGTGCCAGCAGCCCCGGACTGCTGAACACTGAAGCTTTCTTT
TRBD1	NA	TRBV2	TRBJ1-1	CARAQGQGGRWGTEAFF	TGTGCCAGAGCTCAAGGACAGGGGGGTAGGTGGGGAACTGAAGCTTTCTTT
TRBD1	NA	TRBV6-1	TRBJ1-5	CASTWTGGNQPQHF	TGTGCCAGCACCTGGACAGGGGGCAATCAGCCCCAGCATTTT
NA	NA	TRBV11-2	TRBJ1-2	CASSLNRGGYTF	TGTGCCAGCAGCTTAAACCGAGGTGGCTACACCTTC
TRBD1	NA	TRBV5-1	TRBJ1-1	CASSPGTGGTEAFF	TGCGCCAGCAGCCCCGGGACAGGGGGCACTGAAGCTTTCTTT
TRBD1	NA	TRBV5-1	TRBJ1-1	CASSSGTGFMNTEAFF	TGCGCCAGCAGTTCGGGGACAGGGTTCATGAACACTGAAGCTTTCTTT
TRBD1	NA	TRBV19	TRBJ2-3	CASSIPRDSLTDTQYF	TGTGCCAGTAGTATCCCCCGGGACAGTCTCACAGATACGCAGTATTTT
TRBD1	NA	TRBV27	TRBJ1-3	CASSSIGQGRNTIYF	TGTGCCAGCAGTTCGATCGGACAGGGGAGAAACACCATATATTTT
NA	NA	TRBV9	TRBJ1-2	CASSVSQGNYGYTF	TGTGCCAGCAGCGTCTCACAGGGTAACTATGGCTACACCTTC
TRBD1	NA	TRBV2	TRBJ2-5	CASSVDRGQETQYF	TGTGCCAGCAGTGTGGACAGGGGCCAAGAGACCCAGTACTTC
NA	NA	TRBV5-6	TRBJ2-3	CASSPQGTDTQYF	TGTGCCAGCAGCCCCCAGGGTACAGATACGCAGTATTTT
TRBD1	NA	TRBV6-5	TRBJ1-1	CASRPGQGVAEAFF	TGTGCCAGCAGACCGGGACAGGGGGTTGCGGAAGCTTTCTTT
TRBD2	NA	TRBV6-1	TRBJ2-3	CASSENSGTPRDTQYF	TGTGCCAGCAGTGAAAATAGCGGGACGCCACGCGATACGCAGTATTTT
NA	NA	TRBV27	TRBJ1-1	CASSFPGNTEAFF	TGTGCCAGCAGTTTTCCGGGGAACACTGAAGCTTTCTTT
TRBD1	NA	TRBV7-2	TRBJ1-5	CASSLWPQQGRQPQHF	TGTGCCAGCAGCTTATGGCCCCAACAGGGGAGACAGCCCCAGCATTTT
TRBD1	NA	TRBV18	TRBJ2-6	CASSPLEPGQPSSGANVLTF	TGTGCCAGCTCACCACTCGAACCGGGACAGCCTTCTTCTGGGGCCAACGTCCTGACTTTC
NA	NA	TRBV19	TRBJ2-1	CASSIGGSEQFF	TGTGCCAGTAGTATTGGAGGGAGTGAGCAGTTCTTC
TRBD1	NA	TRBV5-1	TRBJ2-3	CASRGGSTDTQYF	TGCGCCAGCAGAGGGGGCTCTACAGATACGCAGTATTTT
TRBD1	once	TRBV5-1	TRBJ2-6	CASSIFTGGGYSGANVLTF	TGCGCCAGCAGCATCTTCACAGGGGGCGGTTACTCTGGGGCCAACGTCCTGACTTTC
NA	NA	TRBV11-2	TRBJ2-5	CASSAQGQETQYF	TGTGCCAGCAGCGCCCAGGGCCAAGAGACCCAGTACTTC
TRBD1	NA	TRBV11-2	TRBJ1-1	CASSKRTGRATEAFF	TGTGCCAGCAGCAAAAGGACAGGGAGGGCCACTGAAGCTTTCTTT
TRBD1	NA	TRBV29-1	TRBJ2-6	CSVGQGIRSGANVLTF	TGCAGCGTTGGACAGGGGATCCGTTCTGGGGCCAACGTCCTGACTTTC
TRBD1	NA	TRBV10-3	TRBJ1-2	CAISEGQGHYGYTF	TGTGCCATCAGTGAGGGACAGGGTCACTATGGCTACACCTTC
NA	few	TRBV5-6	TRBJ1-6	CASSSNLKGWGSSPLHF	TGTGCCAGCAGCTCCAACCTCAAGGGGTGGGGAAGTTCACCCCTCCACTTT
TRBD1	NA	TRBV18	TRBJ2-5	CASSPGTGVRQTQYF	TGTGCCAGCTCACCCGGGACAGGGGTTAGGCAGACCCAGTACTTC
NA	few	TRBV19	TRBJ2-1	CASSLRRVGEQFF	TGTGCCAGTAGCCTTCGCCGGGTGGGTGAGCAGTTCTTC
NA	NA	TRBV29-1	TRBJ2-1	CSVVRTSLYNEQFF	TGCAGCGTTGTTCGGACATCCCTTTACAATGAGCAGTTCTTC
TRBD1	once	TRBV28	TRBJ1-5	CASSSQTGNGNQPQHF	TGTGCCAGCAGTTCTCAGACAGGGAATGGCAATCAGCCCCAGCATTTT
TRBD1	NA	TRBV2	TRBJ2-1	CASSEVAGTGEQFF	TGTGCCAGCAGTGAAGTCGCAGGGACAGGTGAGCAGTTCTTC
TRBD1	NA	TRBV15	TRBJ1-3	CATSRGDSYSISGNTIYF	TGTGCCACCAGCAGAGGGGACAGCTATTCGATCTCTGGAAACACCATATATTTT
TRBD2	NA	TRBV4-3	TRBJ2-3	CASSQEDKRGLTSTDTQYF	TGCGCCAGCAGCCAAGAGGACAAGCGGGGGTTAACTAGCACAGATACGCAGTATTTT
TRBD2	once	TRBV4-3	TRBJ2-3	CASSQFAGGADTQYF	TGCGCCAGCAGCCAGTTCGCCGGGGGGGCAGATACGCAGTATTTT
NA	NA	TRBV6-6	TRBJ1-6	CASTTLRGNNSPLHF	TGTGCCAGCACCACTCTCAGGGGAAATAATTCACCCCTCCACTTT
NA	NA	TRBV28	TRBJ1-4	CASTRGHEKLFF	TGTGCCAGCACGAGAGGGCATGAAAAACTGTTTTTT
NA	NA	TRBV7-2	TRBJ2-3	CASMFAGAYGQYF	TGTGCCAGCATGTTTGCGGGGGCCTACGGGCAGTATTTT
NA	NA	TRBV19	TRBJ2-1	CASSTQEAKANEQFF	TGTGCCAGTAGTACCCAGGAGGCCAAAGCCAATGAGCAGTTCTTC
TRBD1	NA	TRBV5-8	TRBJ1-2	CASSTTGTGPYGYTF	TGTGCCAGCAGCACCACCGGGACAGGTCCTTATGGCTACACCTTC
TRBD1	NA	TRBV11-3	TRBJ2-3	CASSPRTGPTDTQYF	TGTGCCAGCAGCCCCCGGACAGGCCCCACAGATACGCAGTATTTT
TRBD1	NA	TRBV11-2	TRBJ1-3	CASSFPGGTADGNTIYF	TGTGCCAGCAGCTTCCCAGGGGGGACAGCGGACGGCAACACCATATATTTT
TRBD1	NA	TRBV5-6	TRBJ1-1	CASSPGTGGGNTEAFF	TGTGCCAGCAGCCCCGGGACAGGGGGCGGGAACACTGAAGCTTTCTTT
NA	NA	TRBV6-5	TRBJ1-1	CASTKLGVGTEAFF	TGTGCCAGCACGAAACTCGGAGTTGGCACTGAAGCTTTCTTT
TRBD2	NA	TRBV15	TRBJ2-3	CATSRDLASGASTDTQYF	TGTGCCACCAGCAGAGATCTCGCTAGCGGGGCCAGCACAGATACGCAGTATTTT